Listed below are T cell receptor beta chains from one sample, sequenced in a study of T cell repertoires in cytomegalovirus infection. TCRdb processed the reads anew with MiXCR; each CDR3 protein has one entry. The sample carries about 890,000 distinct CDR3 sequences, 25% to 40% recorded once. These receptors' antigens are unknown. The sequencing used cultured CD8+ T cells from PBMCs, collected from culture after CMV antigen stimulation. These receptors came from a human donor in good health (CMV status not recorded). Some clones in this sample may be carry-over from other donors' samples. The CDR3 runs from the conserved cysteine through the conserved F or W. The D gene is left open where the match is weak. The size entry is marked missing in some rows and otherwise reads once, few, many or a size class.

len,d_gene,v_gene,abundance,j_gene,CDR3nt,CDR3aa
15,-,TRBV27,-,TRBJ1-4,TGTGCCAGCAGTCCTGCTTTGAGGATGAATGAAAAACTGTTTTTT,CASSPALRMNEKLFF
13,-,TRBV12-3/TRBV12-4,many,TRBJ2-5,TGTGCCAGCAGTCAACAGGGCGGAGAGACCCAGTACTTC,CASSQQGGETQYF
16,-,TRBV6-4,-,TRBJ1-5,TGTGCCAACCTACTTAGGGCCCGAAGGAGCAATCAGCCCCAGCATTTT,CANLLRARRSNQPQHF
17,-,TRBV6-5,few,TRBJ1-6,TGTGCCAGCAGTTACTCCCTAACGGGGATAACAGCTTCACCCCTCCACTTT,CASSYSLTGITASPLHF
13,-,TRBV7-6,-,TRBJ1-2,TGTGCCAGCAGCTCTCCAGGAACGGGGGGCTACACCTTC,CASSSPGTGGYTF
16,TRBD2,TRBV7-9,many,TRBJ2-1,TGTGCCAGCAGCCATCCTCAGCGGGGGGGCGGGAATGAGCAGTTCTTC,CASSHPQRGGGNEQFF
14,-,TRBV7-2,many,TRBJ1-6,TGTGCCAGCCGACGGACAGAGATTAATTCACCCCTCCACTTT,CASRRTEINSPLHF
16,-,TRBV28,many,TRBJ1-2,TGTGCCAGCAGTTACGCGAACTTCGGGGGTAACTATGGCTACACCTTC,CASSYANFGGNYGYTF
14,-,TRBV13,-,TRBJ1-1,TGTGCCAGCAGCAGGGACCCGGCCGACACTGAAGCTTTCTTT,CASSRDPADTEAFF
16,-,TRBV6-5,few,TRBJ1-2,TGTGCCAGCAGTTACTATAAGTCGGACCCTAACTATGGCTACACCTTC,CASSYYKSDPNYGYTF
15,TRBD1,TRBV29-1,-,TRBJ2-7,TGCAGCGTTATCCCCGACAGGGTTTTTTCCTACGAGCAGTACTTC,CSVIPDRVFSYEQYF
15,-,TRBV6-6,-,TRBJ2-3,TGTGCCAGCAGCCGCGGACGGTCAGTCTCAGATACGCAGTATTTT,CASSRGRSVSDTQYF
12,-,TRBV7-2,many,TRBJ2-5,TGTGCCAGCAGGGAGATAGAAGAGACCCAGTACTTC,CASREIEETQYF
15,TRBD2,TRBV5-1,-,TRBJ2-1,TGCGCCAGCAGCTCTACTAGCGGGGGGGCAGAGGAGCAGTTCTTC,CASSSTSGGAEEQFF
15,-,TRBV7-3,-,TRBJ2-4,TGTGCCAGCAGCTTAGGTCCTTGGGCCAAAAACATTCAGTACTTC,CASSLGPWAKNIQYF
12,-,TRBV5-4,-,TRBJ2-5,TGTGCCAGCAGCTCGTACTCGGGGACCCAGTACTTC,CASSSYSGTQYF
16,TRBD2,TRBV7-4,-,TRBJ2-1,TGTGCCAGCAGCGGGGCTAGCGGGGGAGCTGAGAATGAGCAGTTCTTC,CASSGASGGAENEQFF
14,-,TRBV6-2/TRBV6-3,-,TRBJ2-3,TGTGCCAACAGTATACTAGGAGGCGCAGATACGCAGTATTTT,CANSILGGADTQYF
13,-,TRBV12-3/TRBV12-4,few,TRBJ2-3,TGTGCCAGCAGTCCCTATGCCACAGATACGCAGTATTTT,CASSPYATDTQYF
16,TRBD1,TRBV28,few,TRBJ1-1,TGTGCCAGCACCGCCACCGCGGGACAGGGGAACACTGAAGCTTTCTTT,CASTATAGQGNTEAFF
15,-,TRBV27,-,TRBJ1-2,TGTGCCAGCAGTTCCGGGTCGTACACTAACTATGGCTACACCTTC,CASSSGSYTNYGYTF
13,-,TRBV7-8,-,TRBJ2-5,TGTGCCAGCAGCAGCGCCTTACAAGAGACCCAGTACTTC,CASSSALQETQYF
13,-,TRBV7-9,few,TRBJ2-4,TGTGCCAGCAGCTTGCCCGCGGGGAACATTCAGTACTTC,CASSLPAGNIQYF
15,-,TRBV28,-,TRBJ2-2,TGTGCCAGCAGTTTATTTGGCAGCAACACCGGGGAGCTGTTTTTT,CASSLFGSNTGELFF
11,-,TRBV5-1,few,TRBJ1-2,TGCGCCAGCAGCTTGTCGGGGGACTACACCTTC,CASSLSGDYTF
17,TRBD1,TRBV4-1,few,TRBJ1-3,TGCGCCAGCAGCCAGAGGACAGGGACCAACTCTGGAAACACCATATATTTT,CASSQRTGTNSGNTIYF
13,-,TRBV6-5,-,TRBJ1-2,TGTGCCAGCAGCCACCGGACAGTTAATGGCTACACCTTC,CASSHRTVNGYTF
13,-,TRBV12-3/TRBV12-4,many,TRBJ1-5,TGTGCCAGCAGTTTAAATCTAGGGCTAGCCCAGCATTTT,CASSLNLGLAQHF
14,-,TRBV27,few,TRBJ1-6,TGTGCCAGCAGTTCTATGCCCGGGGCGACACCCCTCCACTTT,CASSSMPGATPLHF
13,-,TRBV7-6,few,TRBJ2-2,TGTGCCAGCAGCTTAGGTGGGGTGACGGAGCTGTTTTTT,CASSLGGVTELFF
13,-,TRBV7-2,many,TRBJ2-1,TGTGCCAGCAGCTTGATGGGGGACAATGAGCAGTTCTTC,CASSLMGDNEQFF
15,-,TRBV19,-,TRBJ1-1,TGTGCCAGTAGTATGGGGATTTTGGTGGGTACTGAAGCTTTCTTT,CASSMGILVGTEAFF
13,-,TRBV29-1,-,TRBJ2-1,TGCAGCGTTAAAGGGAACCTCCCCGATGAGCAGTTCTTC,CSVKGNLPDEQFF
15,TRBD2,TRBV19,-,TRBJ2-1,TGTGCCAGTAGTTGGACTAGCGGGGGCCTGGGGGAGCAGTTCTTC,CASSWTSGGLGEQFF
14,-,TRBV27,few,TRBJ2-1,TGTGCCAGCAGTTCCCACAGGTACGGGAATGAGCAGTTCTTC,CASSSHRYGNEQFF
20,TRBD2,TRBV7-3,few,TRBJ2-2,TGTGCCAGCAGCTTATCCCCTCGAGGGCTAGCGGGGGAGAACACCGGGGAGCTGTTTTTT,CASSLSPRGLAGENTGELFF
17,TRBD2,TRBV9,-,TRBJ2-5,TGTGCCAGCAGCGTAGGTTCGGGACTAGGGAGCCAAGAGACCCAGTACTTC,CASSVGSGLGSQETQYF
16,TRBD1,TRBV10-3,few,TRBJ2-6,TGTGCCATCAGGGACAGGGGGCCTACCGGGGCCAACGTCCTGACTTTC,CAIRDRGPTGANVLTF
14,TRBD1,TRBV6-5,-,TRBJ1-1,TGTGCCAGCAGTCCCTACAGGGGTTATACTGAAGCTTTCTTT,CASSPYRGYTEAFF
17,-,TRBV4-1,few,TRBJ2-1,TGCGCCAGCAGCCAAGCTCCGGGATATAGCTCCTACAATGAGCAGTTCTTC,CASSQAPGYSSYNEQFF
13,-,TRBV7-9,few,TRBJ1-1,TGTGCCAGCAGCTCCAGCGGCTGGCCTGAAGCTTTCTTT,CASSSSGWPEAFF
19,TRBD2,TRBV7-6,few,TRBJ2-5,TGTGCCAGCAGCTTAGAATGGAGGGCTAGCGGGGGGCCCCAAGAGACCCAGTACTTC,CASSLEWRASGGPQETQYF
11,-,TRBV27,-,TRBJ2-7,TGTGCCACGCTCCAGGGCTACGAGCAGTACTTC,CATLQGYEQYF
11,-,TRBV5-6,few,TRBJ2-7,TGTGCCAGCAGCTTTCTCAGGGAGCAGTACTTC,CASSFLREQYF
13,-,TRBV19,-,TRBJ2-1,TGTGCCGTTAGCAGTGGGTCCCACAATGAGCAGTTCTTC,CAVSSGSHNEQFF
12,-,TRBV7-9,few,TRBJ2-7,TGTGCCAGCAGCTTAGACAGCCTAGAGCAGTACTTC,CASSLDSLEQYF
13,-,TRBV25-1,-,TRBJ2-1,TGTGCCAGCAGTGAATTAGGCATTGTCGAGCAGTTCTTC,CASSELGIVEQFF
15,-,TRBV29-1,few,TRBJ2-2,TGCAGCGTTGAAGATAACAGGGCGGTCGCCGGGGAGCTGTTTTTT,CSVEDNRAVAGELFF
14,-,TRBV6-5,-,TRBJ1-2,TGTGCCAACAGTTTCGACAGGAAGGCCTATGGCTACACCTTC,CANSFDRKAYGYTF
16,TRBD1,TRBV6-6,-,TRBJ1-2,TGTGCCAGCAGTTACGCCGGGACAGATTTCAACTATGGCTACACCTTC,CASSYAGTDFNYGYTF
17,TRBD2,TRBV2,-,TRBJ2-2,TGTGCCAGCATTCCTAGCGGGGGCCTCCCTAACACCGGGGAGCTGTTTTTT,CASIPSGGLPNTGELFF
14,TRBD1,TRBV15,-,TRBJ2-5,TGTGCCACCAGCAAACGGGACAGCCGGGAGACCCAGTACTTC,CATSKRDSRETQYF
17,TRBD1,TRBV7-6,many,TRBJ1-1,TGTGCCAGCAGCTTTTCGGCAACCGGGACAGGGGGGACTGAAGCTTTCTTT,CASSFSATGTGGTEAFF